This T cell receptor (beta chain) comes out of a study of blood T cell repertoires in COVID-19 (TCRdb year 2020). With regard to the full study: Samples covering the acute and convalescent phases of COVID-19 were provided by collaborators in the United States, Italy and Spain. The material from the prospective study consisted of cDNA or gDNA derived from T cells, B-cell-depleted T cells, or PBMCs. Subjects who had been exposed to COVID-19, were actively infected with it, or had recovered from it provided the deeply sampled blood TCRbeta repertoires that made up the dataset. The repertoires were released in a freely available public database meant as a resource for research on the immune response to SARS-CoV-2. The samples were drawn from the first 160 participants of the ongoing ImmuneRACE study and from 1,200 or so subjects provided by 6 global collaborators. Sample metadata almost always included a de-identified subject ID, COVID-19 status, age in years and sex. Where available, HLA class I and class II types were taken from metadata supplied by the sample provider and were not determined by assay-based typing.

For this clone: The clone's antigen remains unknown. No much larger clone exists at a distance of one base, and base qualities are not known.

Paper-wide results and their limitations: The quantity of clinical and demographic metadata differed by source and by participant and was supplied without curation.

TCRbeta CDR3 regions were amplified from genomic DNA using the immunoSEQ Assay, a bias-controlled multiplex PCR. The published analysis was carried out like this. The number of nucleated cells in each sample was estimated by amplification of reference gene primers within the assay. To quantify the absolute abundance of each unique TCRbeta CDR3 rearrangement, sequence reads were collapsed and filtered. For each sample, productive Simpson clonality was calculated as the square root of Simpson's diversity index over productive rearrangements. The table comes from immuneACCESS by way of TCRdb, which keeps in-frame sequences with V and J called. Part of the clones is missing from these tables; in studies checked, under half for an unresolved V gene and the rest for unknown reasons. Clonal size and the V and J genes are those of that table, whereas D and trimming came from the DNA. This sample gives fewer than 200,000 clones in total; 80% to 90% of them show up just once. 3% to 4.5% of the sample is in the top ten clones.

V gives up 4 bases and J gives up 0 bases, and the segment between their germline ends measures 11 bases. Measured from the cysteine to the phenylalanine, the CDR3 is 15 residues long. Just CDR3 DNA is preserved here, 45 bases in frame from base 1. CDR1 and CDR2, per the germline V gene, are ENHRY and SYGVKD. A second Seattle source provided samples from volunteer blood donors who had recovered from COVID-19. Whole blood was collected in K2EDTA tubes by collaborating institutions according to the institutions' own protocols. Collaborator samples were shipped for TCRbeta analysis as frozen whole blood, isolated PBMCs, or DNA extracted from either sample type.

This receptor was obtained from an older woman who had recovered from COVID-19. Sequences were obtained from peripheral blood. This receptor chain uses TRBV10-3 and TRBJ2-3, with no reliable assignment of the D segment. The DNA is as follows: TGTGCCATCAGTGTAGAGTTCTCCAGCACAGATACGCAGTATTTT. Translated, this is CAISVEFSSTDTQYF.